This TCR beta chain was recorded in a study of blood T cell repertoires in COVID-19. Ages ranged from about 18 to 100 years, with residence in about two dozen US areas. Cohorts were assigned according to the clinical history that participants reported. Sequenced by immunoSEQ multiplex PCR; TCRdb stores in-frame clones only, minus some. The sample lists about 250,000 clones, roughly four fifths seen once, with approximately 4% in the top ten. Sequencing was performed on PBMCs or T cells enriched from blood (not recorded which). This clonotype was sampled from a middle-aged woman who had been exposed to COVID-19.

CDR3 nucleotide sequence: TGCGCCAGCAGCCTGGGCAGGGAGGCGGATACGCAGTATTTT. It is translated as CASSLGREADTQYF. This chain joins TRBV5-1 and TRBJ2-3; weak D call: TRBD2 (6 bases). CDR1 is SGHRS and CDR2 is YFSETQ in the germline V gene. Trimming took 4 bases from V and 6 from J, leaving 15 bases between them. This CDR3 has 14 residues.